The source of this T cell receptor (beta chain) is a study of beta chain features in type 1 diabetes. Overall study context: What patients shared with healthy donors was a similar profile of age, gender and cell yields. Study-level results: In every one of the four CD4+ subsets, TCRB CDR3s were moderately but significantly shorter in Type 1 diabetes patients. Any role of HLA type in TCRB rearrangement remained unresolved here. Patients with type 1 diabetes showed fewer VDJ junction insertions and more deletions.

The study reverse transcribed the entire isolated RNA, so it sequenced expressed TCRB transcripts. Clones were read by immunoSEQ multiplex PCR, and TCRdb kept only the in-frame ones, dropping some. The table has about 150,000 clones, roughly 8% seen once. Every sorted population was more than 95% pure. This clone turned up a few times. No antigen is known for it. The V end lost 3 bases, the J end lost 7 bases, and 16 bases lay between the germline ends. Germline CDR1 is SGHRS and CDR2 is YFSETQ. This CDR3 spans 15 amino acids. Sequencing was carried out using central memory CD4+ T cells from blood. V usage is TRBV5-1 and J usage is TRBJ1-4; a possible D gene is TRBD1 (6 bases). The source is a woman aged 40-49 years with type 1 diabetes. The DNA for the CDR3 is TGCGCCAGCAGCTCCACTGCAGGGGAGGGTGAAAAACTGTTTTTT. It translates to CASSSTAGEGEKLFF.